The clone carrying this T cell receptor (beta chain) turned up a few times. Its antigen is not identified. This CDR3 is 13 amino acids long. The V end was cut by 1 base, the J end by 12 bases, with 15 bases between. The sample belongs to a study of T cell repertoires in cytomegalovirus infection. The wider study: Signatures in public TCR beta sequences pointed to both CMV infection and matching HLA type.

Study-wide points: What dominated the ex vivo response were HLA-C-restricted CMV-specific TCR beta clonotypes.

MiXCR, run by TCRdb on the reads, gives a single entry per CDR3 protein. The sample records around 300,000 distinct CDR3 sequences, under 25% being singletons. The clonotype comes from a human donor in good health (CMV status not recorded). Some clones in this sample may be carry-over from other donors' samples. The source material was cultured PBMCs, sampled from culture after CMV antigen stimulation. The chain is built from TRBV12-3 or TRBV12-4 and TRBJ1-1, with a tentative D call TRBD1 (5 bases). DNA for the CDR3: TGTGCCAGCAGTTTAGGAGGGGTTGGGGTAACTTTCTTT. As protein: CASSLGGVGVTFF.